The T cell receptor beta chain described here comes from a study of OX40 agonist ivuxolimab in advanced cancers. Study as a whole: The patients received agonistic anti-OX40 (CD134) antibody ivuxolimab. Earlier treatment with anti-PD-1, anti-PD-L1 or anti-CTLA-4 was permitted, and 35% to 45% had received some.

Germline V CDR1 and CDR2: SEHNR, FQNEAQ (reference sequence). The CDR3 covers 14 residues. V was cut by 3 bases and J by 0 bases, with 8 bases left in between. This clone has more than one count but fewer than ten. Data came from immunoSEQ multiplex PCR; TCRdb stores just in-frame clones and leaves some out. The repertoire holds around 29,000 clones, with approximately 85% as singletons. This TCR was sampled from an adult with an advanced solid tumor such as melanoma, head and neck, liver or kidney cancer. The chain employs TRBV7-9 and TRBJ1-2; possibly TRBD1 for D (5 bases). Sequences were derived from CD4+ or CD8+ T cells sorted from blood, sampled in a trial of the OX40 agonist ivuxolimab. The CDR3 DNA reads as TGTGCCAGCAGCTTCTCGGGGCCTAACTATGGCTACACCTTC. The encoded protein is CASSFSGPNYGYTF.